The T cell receptor beta chain under discussion was sequenced for a study of human T cells and chemical hapten exposure (dated by TCRdb to 2020 to 2022). About the study as a whole: For sensitization, 2% DPC in acetone was applied to a roughly 2 cm by roughly 2 cm area of upper inner arm skin. Weekly therapeutic DPC doses were additionally applied to the scalp of patients throughout the roughly 23-week study period. Patch testing on the upper back used Finn chambers containing 0.01% DPC, with scoring done after 6 days according to International Contact Dermatitis Research Group standards. Alopecia areata with under or over 50% scalp involvement, alopecia totalis and alopecia universalis were represented in the patient cohort, which was mostly female. Libraries were pooled for sequencing, and variation in per-sample TCR yields was attributed mainly to small differences in library volumes within the pool. Peripheral blood TCR repertoire changes were tracked in vivo in alopecia patients during primary and secondary sensitization to the hapten diphenylcyclopropenone (DPC). Blood was sampled from patients pre-sensitization (week 0) and at 2, 6 and about 24 weeks after DPC sensitization. Some 29 alopecia patients provided blood for TCR sequencing at one to four time points (pre-sensitization, 2, 6 and 24 weeks). Each blood RNA sample was used to sequence both TCR alpha and TCR beta chains.

Broader findings and caveats from the paper: DPC sensitization did not change the number of TCRs with a frequency above 1 in 1000, and there was no evidence of changes in global repertoire structure. After repeated subsampling, changes were observed in the strength of the expansion versus patch-test correlation and in the threshold at which the correlation became significant. Compared with pre-sensitization or healthy control sets, expanded TCRs formed significantly more large CDR3 similarity clusters, which is consistent with antigen-driven responses. Because all patients had alopecia, a presumed autoimmune disease, the immune response of the patients might differ from that of healthy individuals. Patch test score was positively correlated with the number of PT1 expanded TCRs, with significance at thresholds 8, 16 and 32 but not at 4.

Read against the paper, the sample's time point label means: pre-sensitization, week 0. The label giving this sample's treatment or condition can be read as: therapeutic diphenylcyclopropenone sensitization with weekly scalp DPC. Total RNA was extracted from unfractionated whole blood that had been collected in Tempus Blood RNA tubes. At every patch-test visit, the blood draw took place before the patch test was put on. Patients were considered eligible if aged 18 to 70, diagnosed with alopecia and deemed suitable for DPC therapy, and patients were excluded if pregnant. V is cut by 7 bases and J by 6 bases, and the space between the germline ends is 9 bases. The CDR3, from cysteine to phenylalanine, totals 10 residues. The sequence is cut down to CDR3 DNA, 30 bases in frame from base 1. Via the germline V gene, CDR1 is SQVTM and CDR2 ANQGSEA. The protocol used for the library was RACE. The sequencer was a NextSeq 500. During library preparation, unique molecular identifiers were attached to individual cDNA molecules so that TCRs could be counted in a quantitative, reproducible way. In the authors' own workflow: A median of roughly 100,000 TCRs per sample was observed, with a range of 23,224 to 690,600. The Decombinator software suite was used to annotate V, J and CDR3 in the TCR reads. Every sample was subsampled to the same number of TCRs (28,000) for the PS versus PT1 abundance plots. TCRs were defined as expanded if absent before sensitization and observed at least eight times at the 2-week time point. Using fastp at Q25 and MiXCR, TCRdb reprocessed the public reads and kept productive beta chains. Duplicate CDR3 protein sequences are folded into a single record with the most common DNA and genes. Clone size and V and J calls follow TCRdb, not the original study. Here the sample has about 35,000 distinct CDR3 sequences; less than 15% occur a single time. The ten largest clones take up approximately 1.9% of the sample.

A remark on this clonotype: The antigen it binds to is not known. No qualities accompany the bases; no much larger clone lies one base away.

Material: whole blood, obtained in connection with sensitization to the hapten diphenylcyclopropenone (DPC). In this chain, TRBV29-1 is recombined with TRBJ1-1; no D gene can be assigned with confidence. The TCR originated in a woman aged 40 to 50 with alopecia areata. Some clones in this sample may be carry-over from other donors' samples. The nucleotides read TGCAGCGCAAGAGATCCTGAAGCTTTCTTT. Its translation reads: CSARDPEAFF.